The sequence of this T cell receptor beta chain was determined in a study of blood T cell repertoires in COVID-19. In the study overall: Some COVID-19 samples were acute and others convalescent; all came from the United States, Italy and Spain. The cDNA or gDNA used as material had been derived from T cells, B-cell-depleted T cells, or PBMCs.

The CDR3 extends over 16 amino acids. V was clipped by 4 bases and J by 0 bases, with 14 bases between them. Germline assignment: CDR1 SGHNT and CDR2 YYREEE (reference sequence). Repertoires were generated with immunoSEQ multiplex PCR, while TCRdb's copy carries only in-frame clones and drops some. The sample includes about 190,000 clones, around 85% of them seen just once. The TCR sequence derives from a man aged 70-80 years with active or convalescent COVID-19. The specimen sequenced was peripheral blood. V is TRBV5-4 and J is TRBJ1-5; tentatively, D is TRBD1 (5 bases). CDR3 loop: CASSATGINSNQPQHF. The DNA for the CDR3 is TGTGCCAGCAGCGCTACAGGTATCAATAGCAATCAGCCCCAGCATTTT. The whole variable domain, filled in from reference TRBV5-4 and TRBJ1-5, reads ETGVTQSPTHLIKTRGQQVTLRCSSQSGHNTVSWYQQALGQGPQFIFQYYREEENGRGNFPPRFSGLQFPNYSSELNVNALELDDSALYLCASSATGINSNQPQHFGDGTRLSIL.